One and the same sample provided the 2 T cell receptor beta chains below, sequenced in a study of cytomegalovirus exposure and HLA in healthy donors. 60 Vbeta and 13 Jbeta primers were used in PCR. Produced via immunoSEQ multiplex PCR; TCRdb's table is partial and in-frame only. This sample carries some 200,000 clones, around 86% of them seen once, and the ten largest clones take more than 6%. Material: PBMCs. The receptors come from a man between 35 and 55 years old in good health and CMV-seropositive.

The V and J genes are TRBV5-6 and TRBJ1-4; no definite D call. The V end was cut by 0 bases, the J end by 4 bases, with 10 bases between. The germline gives CDR1 SGHDT, CDR2 YYEEEE. This CDR3 contains 15 residues. The CDR3 DNA is TGTGCCAGCAGCTTGGCTCCGGCGGGTAATGAAAAACTGTTTTTT. Translating gives CASSLAPAGNEKLFF.

The rearrangement links TRBV5-1 to TRBJ2-5, with TRBD1 matching over 8 bases. After removal of 0 bases from V and 5 bases from J, the junction contained 3 bases not matched to a gene. This CDR3 spans 14 amino acids. Germline-derived CDR1 and CDR2 are SGHRS and YFSETQ. In DNA, the CDR3 is TGCGCCAGCAGCTTGGCAGGGGGCGGGGAGACCCAGTACTTC. Protein sequence: CASSLAGGGETQYF.